This is a list of T cell receptor beta chains from one sample in a study of CD8+ T cells in alopecia areata. Some clones are missing from TCRdb's copy, which holds only in-frame ones; the method was immunoSEQ multiplex PCR. The table has approximately 140,000 clones, roughly four fifths seen once. Material: CD8+ T cells sorted from blood, obtained at week 4, from a patient treated with tofacitinib. The receptors here all came from a human donor with alopecia areata. Both conserved end residues are part of each CDR3. A D gene is named only where the DNA matches it firmly. Only part of the rows carry a size: once, few, many, or a class if the clone is expanded.

. TRBJ2-7 TRBV6-5 14 . CASSSGTIAHEQYF TGTGCCAGCAGTTCCGGGACCATTGCACACGAGCAGTACTTC
TRBD2 TRBJ2-5 TRBV4-3 17 . CASRQGTSGGAEETQYF TGCGCCAGCAGACAAGGGACTAGCGGGGGGGCCGAGGAGACCCAGTACTTC
. TRBJ2-7 TRBV9 13 . CASSVAGSYEQYF TGTGCCAGCAGCGTGGCAGGCTCCTACGAGCAGTACTTC
. TRBJ1-1 TRBV19 14 . CASSIGITNTEAFF TGTGCCAGTAGTATTGGCATCACGAACACTGAAGCTTTCTTT
. TRBJ1-1 TRBV27 12 . CASRRTDTEAFF TGTGCCAGCAGAAGGACAGACACTGAAGCTTTCTTT
. TRBJ2-7 TRBV10-3 11 . CAISESVEQYF TGTGCCATCAGTGAAAGTGTCGAGCAGTACTTC
TRBD1 TRBJ2-7 TRBV5-1 14 . CASSPGDRPYEQYF TGCGCCAGCAGCCCGGGGGACAGGCCCTACGAGCAGTACTTC
. TRBJ2-1 TRBV11-2 11 . CASSLGPEQFF TGTGCCAGCAGCCTCGGGCCAGAGCAGTTCTTC
TRBD2 TRBJ2-7 TRBV6-5 15 once CASRPGLAISYEQYF TGTGCCAGCAGACCCGGACTAGCAATTTCCTACGAGCAGTACTTC
. TRBJ2-5 TRBV29-1 15 . CSVEAAGPSQETQYF TGCAGCGTTGAGGCGGCAGGGCCTAGTCAAGAGACCCAGTACTTC
. TRBJ2-2 TRBV7-9 16 . CASSLVGQLNTGELFF TGTGCCAGCAGCTTAGTGGGGCAGCTGAACACCGGGGAGCTGTTTTTT
. TRBJ2-7 TRBV7-9 12 . CASSLGVYEQYF TGTGCCAGCAGCTTAGGGGTATACGAGCAGTACTTC
. TRBJ1-5 TRBV6-5 14 once CASIWRSGNQPQHF TGTGCCAGCATCTGGCGAAGCGGAAATCAGCCCCAGCATTTT
. TRBJ2-7 TRBV7-9 15 . CASSAPGRSSYEQYF TGTGCCAGCAGCGCCCCGGGCCGAAGCTCCTACGAGCAGTACTTC
. TRBJ2-7 TRBV7-9 12 . CASSSDNNEQYF TGTGCCAGCAGCTCAGACAATAACGAGCAGTACTTC
TRBD1 TRBJ2-1 TRBV5-1 14 . CASSTDREYDEQFF TGCGCCAGCAGCACGGACAGGGAGTATGATGAGCAGTTCTTC
. TRBJ2-7 TRBV15 15 . CATSRDGSGSYEQYF TGTGCCACCAGCAGAGATGGGAGTGGGTCCTACGAGCAGTACTTC
TRBD1 TRBJ2-7 TRBV18 14 . CASSPLDRAHEQYF TGTGCCAGCTCACCACTGGACAGGGCCCACGAGCAGTACTTC
. TRBJ2-7 TRBV27 14 . CASSLRLGRHEQYF TGTGCCAGCAGTTTAAGGCTCGGACGCCACGAGCAGTACTTC
. TRBJ2-7 TRBV29-1 11 once CSVGQPYEQYF TGCAGCGTTGGACAGCCCTACGAGCAGTACTTC
. TRBJ2-7 TRBV7-4 12 few CASSSDSLEQYF TGTGCCAGCAGCTCGGACTCCCTGGAGCAGTACTTC
. TRBJ2-1 TRBV27 16 . CASSLSKQSSYNEQFF TGTGCCAGCAGTTTATCTAAGCAGAGCTCCTACAATGAGCAGTTCTTC
TRBD2 TRBJ2-5 TRBV30 14 . CAWSVPAGRETQYF TGTGCCTGGAGTGTACCAGCGGGGAGGGAGACCCAGTACTTC
TRBD1 TRBJ1-5 TRBV4-2 15 . CASSLLGQGNQPQHF TGTGCCAGCAGCCTCTTAGGACAGGGGAATCAGCCCCAGCATTTT
. TRBJ2-7 TRBV19 13 . CASSLGGLYEQYF TGTGCCAGTAGTTTGGGGGGCTTATACGAGCAGTACTTC
. TRBJ1-2 TRBV27 13 once CASSLSQNYGYTF TGTGCCAGCAGTTTGTCACAAAACTATGGCTACACCTTC
. TRBJ2-3 TRBV7-9 12 once CASSFFPDTQYF TGTGCCAGCAGCTTCTTTCCTGATACGCAGTATTTT
. TRBJ2-5 TRBV30 13 . CAWSGVAQETQYF TGTGCCTGGAGTGGAGTGGCCCAAGAGACCCAGTACTTC
. TRBJ2-7 TRBV7-8 15 . CASSQDTLPSYEQYF TGTGCCAGCAGCCAGGACACTCTACCCTCCTACGAGCAGTACTTC
TRBD1 TRBJ1-2 TRBV5-1 15 . CASSYSWDREDGYTF TGCGCCAGCAGCTACTCGTGGGACAGGGAGGATGGCTACACCTTC
. TRBJ2-3 TRBV11-2 16 . CASTPGKGGYTDTQYF TGTGCCAGCACCCCAGGAAAGGGGGGGTACACAGATACGCAGTATTTT
. TRBJ2-2 TRBV14 14 few CASSQGGYTGELFF TGTGCCAGCAGCCAAGGAGGCTACACCGGGGAGCTGTTTTTT
. TRBJ2-3 TRBV2 11 few CASSVPGAQYF TGTGCCAGCAGTGTTCCGGGAGCGCAGTATTTT
. TRBJ1-4 TRBV7-6 15 . CASSRSGATNEKLFF TGTGCCAGCAGCCGCTCGGGGGCAACTAATGAAAAACTGTTTTTT
TRBD1 TRBJ2-7 TRBV7-7 14 . CASSPGTESYEQYF TGTGCTAGCAGCCCCGGGACAGAATCCTACGAGCAGTACTTC
TRBD2 TRBJ2-3 TRBV4-3 15 . CASSQLGGSTDTQYF TGCGCCAGCAGCCAACTCGGGGGGTCCACAGATACGCAGTATTTT
. TRBJ2-7 TRBV10-3 12 . CAISEAAYEQYF TGTGCCATCAGTGAGGCGGCCTACGAGCAGTACTTC